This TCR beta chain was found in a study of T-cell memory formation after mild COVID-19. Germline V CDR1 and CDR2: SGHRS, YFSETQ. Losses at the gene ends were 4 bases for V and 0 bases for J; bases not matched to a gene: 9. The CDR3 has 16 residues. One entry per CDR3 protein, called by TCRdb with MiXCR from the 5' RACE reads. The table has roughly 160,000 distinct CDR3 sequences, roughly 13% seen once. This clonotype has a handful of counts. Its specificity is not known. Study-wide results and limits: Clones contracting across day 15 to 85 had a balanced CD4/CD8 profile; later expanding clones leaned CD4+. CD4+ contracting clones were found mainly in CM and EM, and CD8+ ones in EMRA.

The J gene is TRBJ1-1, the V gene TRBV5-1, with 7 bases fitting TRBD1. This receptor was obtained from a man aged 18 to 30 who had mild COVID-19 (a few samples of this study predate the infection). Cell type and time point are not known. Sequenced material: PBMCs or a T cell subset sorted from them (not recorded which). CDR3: CASSRRDSNVNTEAFF. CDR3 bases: TGCGCCAGCAGCCGCCGGGACAGCAACGTGAACACTGAAGCTTTCTTT.